One sample yielded the 24 T cell receptor beta chains listed below, sequenced in a study of post-analysis software for immune sequencing data. Antigens of these TCRs are unknown. Broader study findings: Patients showed TRBV5-6, TRBV5-1 and TRBV20-1 among five TRBV segments more frequent than in controls.

Prepared libraries of TCR beta cDNA carried unique molecular identifiers. TCRdb re-analysed the PCR reads in MiXCR, keeping a single row per CDR3 protein. The table has hundreds of thousands of distinct CDR3 sequences, 25% to 30% seen once; the top ten hold more than 0.45%. Specimen: blood. These receptors originate from a girl under 18 with multiple sclerosis.

This clonotype was observed at least ten times. This rearrangement joins TRBV20-1 to TRBJ1-1; D uncertain. Germline V CDR1 and CDR2: DFQATT, SNEGSKA (reference sequence). Trimming stripped 6 bases from V and 1 base from J, with 6 bases between. This CDR3 is built from 11 residues. CDR3 loop: CSARENTEAFF. CDR3 bases: TGCAGTGCGAGGGAGAACACTGAAGCTTTCTTT.

The rearrangement uses TRBV6-6 and TRBJ1-2, with 7 nucleotides matching TRBD1. Germline trimming cut 4 bases from V and 8 bases from J; bases unmatched to any gene: 10. Germline V gives CDR1 MNHNY, CDR2 SVGAGI (reference sequence). The CDR3 extends over 14 amino acids. The CDR3 DNA reads TGTGCCAGCAGTTCCCTCACGGGGGGACAGGGCTACACCTTC. It codes for CASSSLTGGQGYTF.

The chain combines TRBV3-1 with TRBJ2-1; 12 nucleotides agree with TRBD2. V was pared by 4 bases and J by 4 bases, with 8 bases of the junction left unmatched. CDR1 LGHDT and CDR2 YNNKEL come from the germline V gene (reference sequence). This CDR3 comprises 17 residues. CDR3 protein: CASSLGLAGLGYNEQFF. DNA for the CDR3: TGTGCCAGCAGCCTAGGACTAGCGGGGTTGGGATACAATGAGCAGTTCTTC.

This clonotype was seen a few times. The chain uses TRBV5-6 and TRBJ1-2; the D is unclear. With 6 bases removed from V and 5 bases from J, the gap between germline ends came to 20 bases. This CDR3 has 15 amino acids. Germline V CDR1 and CDR2: SGHDT, YYEEEE. The chain's CDR3 is CASNSQRVFVYGYTF. The DNA for the CDR3 is TGTGCCAGCAATTCTCAGAGGGTCTTTGTATATGGCTACACCTTC.

Only a few counts were recorded for this clonotype. The CDR3 DNA sequence: TGTGCCACACTTTCCGGGGTAGCGGGGCCTGAGACCCAGTACTTC. It yields the protein CATLSGVAGPETQYF. The gene calls are TRBV6-6 and TRBJ2-5; 8 bases align to TRBD2. Trimming removed 10 bases from V and 5 bases from J; junction bases left unmatched: 15. Germline V CDR1 and CDR2: MNHNY, SVGAGI (reference sequence). This CDR3 has 15 amino acids.

This clonotype appeared many times. This chain uses TRBV29-1 with TRBJ2-1; a possible D gene is TRBD1 (6 bases). This CDR3 spans 12 amino acids. The germline V gene encodes CDR1 SQVTM and CDR2 ANQGSEA. The CDR3 DNA is TGCCGCACAGGGCGGGCTTACAATGAGCAGTTCTTC. The encoded protein is CRTGRAYNEQFF.

This rearrangement joins TRBV11-2 to TRBJ2-3; D possibly matches TRBD1 or TRBD2 (5 bases each). Germline V gene lookup returns CDR1 SGHAT and CDR2 FQNNGV. Between the trimmed V and J ends, which lost 8 bases and 8 bases, there was a span of 17 bases. The CDR3 covers 13 residues. The CDR3 bases are TGTGCCAGCTCAAGGGACCGCATCGTTACGCAGTATTTT. Translated: CASSRDRIVTQYF.

This clonotype turned up a few times. This rearrangement joins TRBV20-1 to TRBJ2-7; D might be TRBD1 or TRBD2, each matching 5 bases. Germline V lookup: CDR1 DFQATT, CDR2 SNEGSKA (reference sequence). V lost 4 bases, J lost 2 bases, and 18 bases lay in between. The CDR3 has 15 residues. CDR3 in amino acids: CSATRPGRETYEQYF. The CDR3 DNA is TGCAGTGCTACAAGACCGGGACGGGAAACCTACGAGCAGTACTTC.

This chain connects TRBV7-9 to TRBJ2-5; 12 bases map to TRBD2. This CDR3 has 20 amino acids. Germline V gene lookup returns CDR1 SEHNR and CDR2 FQNEAQ (reference sequence). V was clipped by 3 bases and J by 3 bases; unmatched bases: 17. CDR3 protein: CASSLGTSGGPEWSEETQYF. CDR3 DNA: TGTGCCAGCAGCTTGGGAACTAGCGGGGGGCCGGAGTGGTCTGAAGAGACCCAGTACTTC.

This clonotype was detected many times. V usage is TRBV4-3 and J usage is TRBJ2-7; 7 nucleotides align to TRBD2. V dropped 0 bases and J dropped 0; count of bases not matched to a gene: 8. Germline V lookup: CDR1 LGHNA, CDR2 YSLEER. The CDR3 covers 17 residues. Here the CDR3 reads CASSQDERGLTSYEQYF. The CDR3 DNA reads as TGCGCCAGCAGCCAAGATGAGAGGGGACTAACCTCCTACGAGCAGTACTTC.

This clonotype was counted a few times. V gene TRBV7-8 combines with J gene TRBJ2-2, with 9 positions matching TRBD2. The CDR3 extends over 15 amino acids. V was clipped by 3 bases and J by 4 bases; unmatched bases: 3. Germline V gene lookup returns CDR1 SGHVS and CDR2 FQNEAQ. The CDR3 reads CASSLRGGITGELFF. For the CDR3, the DNA is TGTGCCAGCAGCTTGCGGGGGGGAATCACCGGGGAGCTGTTTTTT.

The chain has TRBV7-2 and TRBJ2-5, with a possible D match to TRBD2 (5 bases). Germline lookup yields CDR1 SGHTA and CDR2 FQGNSA. There are 15 residues in the CDR3. Trimming shortened V by 1 base and J by 7 bases, and 16 bases separated the two germline ends. DNA for the CDR3: TGTGCCAGCAGCTTAGAATCGGCGGGTATCGGGACCCAGTACTTC. Protein sequence: CASSLESAGIGTQYF.

The CDR3 DNA reads as TGCGCCAGCAGAGTGGGCCTGGGGAATGAGCAGTTCTTC. This translates into CASRVGLGNEQFF. V usage is TRBV5-1 and J usage is TRBJ2-1; D call uncertain. The germline gives CDR1 SGHRS, CDR2 YFSETQ. With 5 bases removed from V and 7 bases from J, the gap between germline ends came to 13 bases. This CDR3 contains 13 residues.

This chain joins TRBV2 and TRBJ2-5, with D perhaps given as TRBD1 or TRBD2 (6 bases each). V shed 3 bases and J shed 5 bases, with 16 bases lying between them. CDR3 length: 15 amino acids. CDR1 and CDR2 from the germline V gene are SNHLY and FYNNEI. As DNA, the CDR3 is TGTGCCAGCAGTGAGGAGAGGGGGGCTGGGGAGACCCAGTACTTC. Encoded protein: CASSEERGAGETQYF.

V is TRBV28 and J is TRBJ1-1; TRBD1 aligns across 9 bases. The trim removed 6 bases at V and 4 bases at J, leaving 9 bases unmatched. The CDR3 extends over 15 amino acids. CDR1 and CDR2 (germline): MDHEN, SYDVKM. The CDR3 DNA reads TGTGCCAGCAGCCTACAGGGGGCAGGGGGCACTGAAGCTTTCTTT. Protein: CASSLQGAGGTEAFF.

This clonotype was seen a handful of times. The V gene is TRBV5-5, the J gene TRBJ1-4; TRBD1 might be the D (5 bases). The V end lost 5 bases, the J end lost 5 bases, and 13 bases lay between the germline ends. Germline loops: CDR1 SGHKS, CDR2 YYEKEE (reference sequence). The CDR3 runs 14 residues. The CDR3 DNA follows: TGTGCCAGCAGACACCGGGACCAAAATGAAAAACTGTTTTTT. This encodes CASRHRDQNEKLFF.

The genes are TRBV20-1 and TRBJ2-5; 8 bases are a match to TRBD1. CDR1 and CDR2 from the germline V gene are DFQATT and SNEGSKA (reference sequence). The CDR3 consists of 15 residues. The J segment lost 5 bases and the V segment lost 3 bases, leaving 11 bases of the junction unmatched. CDR3 in DNA: TGCAGTGCTAGCCCCCGGACAGGGAGGACGGAGACCCAGTACTTC. The encoded protein is CSASPRTGRTETQYF.

This clonotype was detected only a few times. J is TRBJ2-6 and V is TRBV27; 9 bases are shared with TRBD1. Germline V gene sequence: CDR1 MNHEY, CDR2 SMNVEV (reference sequence). V shed 5 bases, J shed 4 bases, and the junction held 6 bases outside the gene matches. This CDR3 contains 16 residues. For the CDR3, the DNA is TGTGCCAGCAGTAAACAGGGGGCAAGAGGGGCCAACGTCCTGACTTTC. Amino acid sequence: CASSKQGARGANVLTF.

There are a few counts of this clonotype. The V gene is TRBV10-2, the J gene TRBJ1-6; the D gene is possibly TRBD1 (5 bases). V was trimmed by 8 bases and J by 9 bases, leaving 20 bases between them. In germline, CDR1 is WSHSY, CDR2 SAAADI. This CDR3 is 15 amino acids long. CDR3 sequence (DNA): TGCGCCAGCTTAACAAACCAAGGGGTGGGTTCACCCCTCCACTTT. Its protein product is CASLTNQGVGSPLHF.

The chain combines TRBV12-3 or TRBV12-4 with TRBJ2-7; TRBD2 matches 12 bases. The junction had 4 bases not matched to a gene; V was cut back by 3 bases and J by 1 base. This CDR3 region has 16 residues. CDR3 nucleotides: TGTGCCAGCAGTTTTCGGGGACTAGCGGGTTCCTACGAGCAGTACTTC. It specifies CASSFRGLAGSYEQYF.

The chain couples TRBV27 to TRBJ1-5; unclear D gene. CDR1 is MNHEY and CDR2 is SMNVEV in the germline V gene (reference sequence). The V and J ends lost 0 bases and 2 bases respectively, with 8 bases between them. The CDR3 covers 15 residues. The CDR3 is CASSLSWNGNQPQHF. In DNA, the CDR3 is TGTGCCAGCAGTTTATCTTGGAATGGCAATCAGCCCCAGCATTTT.

A few counts support this clonotype. This chain connects TRBV28 to TRBJ2-5, with D possibly TRBD1 on 8 matching bases. Trimming took off 4 bases at V and 5 bases at J, with 23 bases between the two ends. The CDR3 runs 17 residues. The germline V gene encodes CDR1 MDHEN and CDR2 SYDVKM. The CDR3 is CASSSNRGGISRETQYF. CDR3 bases: TGTGCCAGCAGTTCGAACAGGGGGGGGATATCTCGGGAGACCCAGTACTTC.

The chain links TRBV29-1 to TRBJ1-2; D gene unclear. The germline gives CDR1 SQVTM, CDR2 ANQGSEA. This CDR3 has 13 residues. V lost 5 bases and J lost 1, with 11 bases in between. CDR3 residues: CSVLSEFNYGYTF. The CDR3 nucleotides read TGCAGCGTTCTTTCTGAGTTTAACTATGGCTACACCTTC. The variable domain in full, with the rest retrieved from reference TRBV29-1 and TRBJ1-2, is SAVISQKPSRDICQRGTSLTIQCQVDSQVTMMFWYRQQPGQSLTLIATANQGSEATYESGFVIDKFPISRPNLTFSTLTVSNMSPEDSSIYLCSVLSEFNYGYTFGSGTRLTVV.

This chain connects TRBV7-2 to TRBJ1-2; 7 bases are shared with TRBD1. Germline CDR1 is SGHTA and CDR2 is FQGNSA. The CDR3 consists of 14 residues. V trimming: 5 bases; J trimming: 7 bases; junction bases outside the gene matches: 10. The CDR3 loop reads CASSPGRGTAGYTF. In DNA form, the CDR3 reads TGTGCCAGCAGCCCCGGGCGGGGGACAGCTGGCTACACCTTC. Together with reference TRBV7-2 and TRBJ1-2, the CDR3 gives the full variable domain: GAGVSQSPSNKVTEKGKDVELRCDPISGHTALYWYRQSLGQGLEFLIYFQGNSAPDKSGLPSDRFSAERTGGSVSTLTIQRTQQEDSAVYLCASSPGRGTAGYTFGSGTRLTVV.